One sample yielded the 15 T cell receptor beta chains listed below, sequenced in a study of T cells in Graves' hyperthyroidism and ophthalmopathy. Amplified TCR beta CDR3 regions derived from RNA transcripts. In the first-round RT-PCR of the TCR CDR3, the HTBI primer set was used. TCRdb redid the calling of the multiplex PCR reads with MiXCR, one entry per CDR3 protein. This table holds 750,000 to 900,000 distinct CDR3 sequences, 35% to 40% found once. Sequencing used blood. The receptors come from a man younger than 35 with Graves' hyperthyroidism.

The J gene is TRBJ1-5, the V gene TRBV20-1; D call uncertain. V gave up 0 bases and J gave up 9 bases, with 0 bases separating them. The CDR3 has 9 residues. CDR1 is DFQATT and CDR2 is SNEGSKA in the germline V gene (reference sequence). CDR3 protein: CSAREPQHF. CDR3 DNA sequence: TGCAGTGCTAGAGAGCCCCAGCATTTT.

The gene calls are TRBV6-5 and TRBJ2-5, with a possible D match to TRBD2 (5 bases). Deletions cut 4 bases from V and 5 bases from J, with 14 bases between. The germline V gene encodes CDR1 MNHEY and CDR2 SVGAGI. The CDR3 spans 14 residues. CDR3 coding DNA: TGTGCCAGCAGTTCTCTGGTCGCGGGCGAGACCCAGTACTTC. Translation gives CASSSLVAGETQYF.

This clonotype was counted ten times or more. The chain employs TRBV2 and TRBJ1-1; D call uncertain. This CDR3 has 11 amino acids. V lost 6 bases, J lost 3 bases, and 5 bases lay in between. Germline V gene data show CDR1 as SNHLY and CDR2 as FYNNEI. CDR3 nucleotide sequence: TGTGCCAGCAGGCGCGACACTGAAGCTTTCTTT. Translating gives CASRRDTEAFF.

Concerning this clonotype itself: A much more abundant neighbour one base away suggests this may be a read error. The V and J genes are TRBV7-9 and TRBJ2-6, with D perhaps matching TRBD1 (6 bases). The germline V gene has CDR1 SEHNR and CDR2 FQNEAQ (reference sequence). The CDR3 extends over 15 amino acids. Between the trimmed V and J ends, which lost 1 base and 11 bases, there was a span of 15 bases. CDR3 loop: CASSLEAGTTYVLTF. The CDR3 DNA reads as TGTGCCAGCAGCTTAGAAGCCGGGACAACCTACGTCCTGACTTTC.

This clonotype was recorded at least ten times. The chain joins TRBV29-1 to TRBJ2-7; D perhaps matches TRBD1 (6 bases). Germline V gene data show CDR1 as SQVTM and CDR2 as ANQGSEA. Trimming left V 7 bases short and J 5 bases short, with 15 bases between. The CDR3 covers 12 residues. This CDR3 is CSAETGLDEQYF. CDR3 nucleotide sequence: TGCAGCGCCGAGACAGGTCTCGACGAGCAGTACTTC.

The genes are TRBV29-1 and TRBJ1-1; D ambiguous. The CDR3 runs 14 residues. V was clipped by 5 bases and J by 5 bases, with 18 bases between them. The V gene's germline CDR1 is SQVTM and CDR2 ANQGSEA. In DNA, the CDR3 is TGCAGCGTTATGACTAGCGGAGATGGGACTGAAGCTTTCTTT. This gives the protein CSVMTSGDGTEAFF.

V gene TRBV4-1 combines with J gene TRBJ2-7; 7 nucleotides agree with TRBD1. CDR3 length equals 15 residues. The V gene's germline CDR1 is MGHRA and CDR2 YSYEKL. The ends lost 3 bases at V and 1 base at J; junction bases unmatched: 6. CDR3 sequence reads: CASSQVTGDSYEQYF. For the CDR3, the DNA is TGCGCCAGCAGCCAGGTAACAGGGGATTCCTACGAGCAGTACTTC.

This clonotype has a count of ten or more. The V gene is TRBV15, the J gene TRBJ2-2; D possibly corresponds to TRBD1 (5 bases). Between the trimmed V and J ends, which lost 4 bases and 2 bases, there was a span of 11 bases. The CDR3 covers 15 residues. In germline, CDR1 is LNHNV, CDR2 YYDKDF (reference sequence). CDR3 region: CATSTDRPNTGELFF. CDR3 DNA: TGTGCCACCAGCACAGACAGACCCAACACCGGGGAGCTGTTTTTT.

V usage is TRBV12-3 or TRBV12-4 and J usage is TRBJ1-4, with D perhaps matching TRBD1 (5 bases). This CDR3 is built from 14 residues. With 5 bases removed from V and 5 bases from J, the gap between germline ends came to 12 bases. CDR3 coding DNA: TGTGCCAGCAGTACGATAGACAGCAATGAAAAACTGTTTTTT. This codes for CASSTIDSNEKLFF.

In this sample, this clonotype turned up many times. The J gene is TRBJ1-5, the V gene TRBV20-1; D not resolved. The CDR3 extends over 12 amino acids. Germline-derived CDR1 and CDR2 are DFQATT and SNEGSKA (reference sequence). Trimming cost V 2 bases and J 6 bases, with 8 bases left between them. The chain's CDR3 is CSARQKTQPQHF. CDR3 DNA sequence: TGCAGTGCTAGACAAAAGACTCAGCCCCAGCATTTT.

Details on this clonotype: This may be a read error, as it is one base from a much larger clone. This sequence joins TRBV29-1 and TRBJ2-7, with TRBD1 identical over 10 bases. V shed 3 bases and J 4 bases; nucleotides not matched to a gene: 3. The V gene's germline CDR1 is SQVTM and CDR2 ANQGSEA. The CDR3 has 13 amino acids. CDR3: CSVDGQGEYEQYF. DNA of the CDR3: TGCAGCGTTGATGGACAGGGGGAATACGAGCAGTACTTC.

This clonotype has a single count. This chain uses TRBV29-1 with TRBJ2-5; the D call may be TRBD1 or TRBD2 (6 bases each). In germline, CDR1 is SQVTM, CDR2 ANQGSEA. This CDR3 has 13 amino acids. The CDR3, as DNA: TGCACCTACCGACCGGGGGCCCAAGAGACCCAGTACTTC. It codes for CTYRPGAQETQYF.

A word on this clonotype: A read error is possible here, since a much larger clone lies one base away. V and J are TRBV5-5 and TRBJ1-6, with 8 bases that match TRBD1. The CDR3 loop spans 15 amino acids. Losses at the gene ends were 4 bases for V and 10 bases for J; bases not matched to a gene: 10. Per germline, CDR1 SGHKS and CDR2 YYEKEE (reference sequence). As DNA, the CDR3 is TGTGCCAGCAGCCTATTGGCAGGGGGCCCCTCACCCCTCCACTTT. Residues: CASSLLAGGPSPLHF.

The chain has TRBV9 and TRBJ2-2, with TRBD2 matching 8 bases. From germline, CDR1 is SGDLS and CDR2 YYNGEE. The trim removed 4 bases at V and 4 bases at J, leaving 6 bases unmatched. The CDR3 contains 15 residues. The CDR3 is CASSLTSGSTGELFF. For the CDR3, the DNA is TGTGCCAGCAGCCTCACTAGCGGCAGCACCGGGGAGCTGTTTTTT.

The chain carries TRBV12-3 or TRBV12-4 and TRBJ2-2; D not resolved. The V end lost 11 bases, the J end lost 3 bases, and 7 bases lay between the germline ends. The CDR3 runs 11 residues. This CDR3 reads CASRYTGELFF. In DNA, the CDR3 is TGTGCCTCCCGCTACACCGGGGAGCTGTTTTTT.